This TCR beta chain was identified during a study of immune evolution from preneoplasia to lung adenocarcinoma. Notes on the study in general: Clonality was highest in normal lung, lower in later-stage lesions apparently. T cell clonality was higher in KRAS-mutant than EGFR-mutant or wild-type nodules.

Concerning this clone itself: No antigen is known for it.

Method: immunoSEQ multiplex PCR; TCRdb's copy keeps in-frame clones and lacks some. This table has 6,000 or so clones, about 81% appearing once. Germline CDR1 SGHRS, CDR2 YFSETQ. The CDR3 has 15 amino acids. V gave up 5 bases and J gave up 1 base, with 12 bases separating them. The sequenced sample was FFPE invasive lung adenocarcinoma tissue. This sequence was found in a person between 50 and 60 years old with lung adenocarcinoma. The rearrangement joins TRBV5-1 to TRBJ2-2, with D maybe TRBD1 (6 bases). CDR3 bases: TGCGCCAGCAGGTCCGGGACACAGAACACCGGGGAGCTGTTTTTT. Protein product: CASRSGTQNTGELFF.